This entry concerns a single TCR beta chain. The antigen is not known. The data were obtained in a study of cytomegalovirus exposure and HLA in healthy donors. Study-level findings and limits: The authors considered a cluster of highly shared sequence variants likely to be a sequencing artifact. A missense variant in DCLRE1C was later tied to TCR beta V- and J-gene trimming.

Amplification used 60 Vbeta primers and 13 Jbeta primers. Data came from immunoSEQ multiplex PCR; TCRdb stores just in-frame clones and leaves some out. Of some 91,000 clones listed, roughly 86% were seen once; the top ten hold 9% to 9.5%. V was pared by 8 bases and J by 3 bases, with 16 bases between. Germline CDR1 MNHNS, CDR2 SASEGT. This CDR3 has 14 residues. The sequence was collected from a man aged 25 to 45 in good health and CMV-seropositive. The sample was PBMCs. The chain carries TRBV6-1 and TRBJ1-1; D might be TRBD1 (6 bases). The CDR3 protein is CASLIPTGDTEAFF. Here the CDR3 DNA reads TGTGCCAGCCTCATACCGACAGGTGACACTGAAGCTTTCTTT.